Presented here are 26 T cell receptor beta chains from one specimen sequenced in a study of T-cell reconstitution after alpha-beta-depleted transplantation in children listed by TCRdb under 2016. What this sample's treatment or condition label stands for: allogeneic hematopoietic cell transplantation with graft depleted of TCRalphabeta T cells and CD19 B cells. Library generation was performed with PCR. Sequencing used an Illumina HiSeq 2500. Molecular barcoding was employed in the preparation of TCR libraries, with unique molecular identifiers being used to normalize TCRbeta repertoire quantification. The public reads were run again by TCRdb, first through fastp at Q25 and then through MiXCR, and only productive beta chains were kept. Each record represents a unique CDR3 protein, reported with the most common genes and DNA among its rows. The sample includes around 670,000 distinct CDR3 sequences, with around 14% observed a single time. The leading ten clones occupy 0.79% of the sample.

Source: PBMCs, taken before TCRalphabeta/CD19-depleted stem cell transplant. Receptor source: a girl under 10 years old with congenital amegakaryocytic thrombocytopenia, due to receive a stem cell transplant.

The chain recombines TRBV30 with TRBJ2-7, with a possible D match to TRBD2 (5 bases). The CDR3 covers 13 residues. V was trimmed by 2 bases and J by 3 bases, leaving 11 bases between them. Germline V lookup: CDR1 GTSNPN, CDR2 SVGIG (reference sequence). The CDR3 sequence: CAWSPGIGYEQYF. The CDR3 coding sequence is TGTGCCTGGAGTCCGGGGATAGGCTACGAGCAGTACTTC.

This clonotype showed up many times. The rearrangement uses TRBV20-1 and TRBJ2-7; D gene ambiguous. The germline gives CDR1 DFQATT, CDR2 SNEGSKA (reference sequence). This CDR3 has 13 amino acids. V gave up 0 bases and J gave up 6 bases, with 12 bases separating them. CDR3 bases: TGCAGTGCTAGAGATCTGACGCTGGGCGAGCAGTACTTC. The encoded protein is CSARDLTLGEQYF.

This clonotype has a handful of counts. V and J are TRBV6-2 or TRBV6-3 and TRBJ2-6; D ambiguous. V was cut by 0 bases and J by 0 bases, with 12 bases left in between. Germline loops: CDR1 MNHEY, CDR2 SVGEGT. This CDR3 is built from 18 residues. In DNA form, the CDR3 reads TGTGCCAGCAGTTACTCGATGGGTGAGGTCTCTGGGGCCAACGTCCTGACTTTC. Its protein product is CASSYSMGEVSGANVLTF.

There are a few counts of this clonotype. The V and J genes are TRBV28 and TRBJ2-1; D is perhaps TRBD1 or TRBD2 (5 bases each). This CDR3 is 14 amino acids long. Trimming removed 7 bases from V and 1 base from J, with 11 bases in between. CDR1 and CDR2 (germline): MDHEN, SYDVKM. CDR3 sequence: CASNRGGSYNEQFF. The CDR3 DNA is TGTGCCAGCAATCGTGGGGGATCCTACAATGAGCAGTTCTTC.

In its sample, this clonotype was seen many times. The chain recombines TRBV10-3 with TRBJ2-2; 7 bases fit TRBD2. J gave up 5 bases and V 0 bases, and 6 bases lay outside the gene matches. CDR1 and CDR2 (germline): ENHRY, SYGVKD. This CDR3 region has 16 residues. The CDR3 DNA is TGTGCCATCAGTGAGTCAGCGGGAACAAGGACCGGGGAGCTGTTTTTT. It specifies CAISESAGTRTGELFF.

The genes are TRBV6-1 and TRBJ2-7; 11 bases line up with TRBD2. This CDR3 is built from 16 residues. Germline CDR1 and CDR2: MNHNS and SASEGT. After removal of 6 bases from V and 6 bases from J, the junction contained 13 bases not matched to a gene. The CDR3 reads CASRGLAGALPFEQYF. The CDR3 nucleotides are TGTGCCAGCAGAGGACTAGCGGGTGCGCTTCCGTTCGAGCAGTACTTC.

This clonotype was seen many times. The CDR3 reads CASSLIAGDYNEQFF. In DNA, the CDR3 is TGTGCCAGCAGTTTAATAGCGGGGGACTACAATGAGCAGTTCTTC. The rearrangement uses TRBV12-3 or TRBV12-4 and TRBJ2-1; 9 nucleotides match TRBD2. The V segment lost 2 bases and the J segment 3 bases; nucleotides outside the gene matches: 2. The CDR3 is 15 amino acids.

In this sample, this clonotype turned up a few times. The chain combines TRBV7-8 with TRBJ2-5; 8 bases agree with TRBD1. Losses at the gene ends were 5 bases for V and 6 bases for J; bases not matched to a gene: 5. CDR3 length: 13 amino acids. Germline values: CDR1 SGHVS, CDR2 FQNEAQ. The CDR3 coding sequence is TGTGCCAGCAGCAAGGACAGGGAACAGACCCAGTACTTC. Translation gives CASSKDREQTQYF.

The chain has TRBV5-1 and TRBJ2-7; the D is unclear. Trimming pared 6 bases from V and 5 bases from J, leaving 15 bases between. Per the germline V gene, CDR1 is SGHRS and CDR2 is YFSETQ. The CDR3 runs 13 residues. CDR3 bases: TGCGCCAGCACGCCAGTGGAAGACCACGAGCAGTACTTC. This sequence encodes CASTPVEDHEQYF.

The chain couples TRBV9 to TRBJ2-1, with a weak D call TRBD1 (6 bases). Deletions cut 0 bases from V and 7 bases from J, with 14 bases between. The CDR3 loop spans 15 amino acids. CDR1 is SGDLS, CDR2 YYNGEE, per germline. The CDR3 is CASSVVSVTGNEQFF. DNA of the CDR3: TGTGCCAGCAGCGTAGTATCGGTAACAGGGAATGAGCAGTTCTTC.

Notes on this clonotype: A read error is possible here, since a much larger clone lies one base away. The chain has TRBV20-1 and TRBJ2-1, with D perhaps TRBD2 (6 bases). Germline V CDR1 and CDR2: DFQATT, SNEGSKA (reference sequence). CDR3 length: 14 amino acids. CDR3 coding DNA: TGCAGCGGGTCTTTCGGGAGTGCCTACAATGAGCAGCTCTTC. Protein product: CSGSFGSAYNEQLF.

This clonotype was counted many times. The chain recombines TRBV24-1 with TRBJ2-1; D is uncertain. The CDR3 is 12 residues long. The ends were cut back, 7 bases at V and 4 bases at J, with 7 bases in the middle. Per the germline V gene, CDR1 is KGHDR and CDR2 is SFDVKD. CDR3 in DNA: TGTGCCACCAGCCTTGGATACAATGAGCAGTTCTTC. Residues: CATSLGYNEQFF.

This chain connects TRBV6-2 or TRBV6-3 to TRBJ2-2, with D possibly matching TRBD2 (5 bases). The CDR3 is 11 amino acids. V was cut by 0 bases and J by 14 bases, with 7 bases left in between. CDR1 MNHEY and CDR2 SVGEGT come from the germline V gene. The CDR3 DNA is TGTGCCAGCAGTTACTCTGAGGGCCTGTTTTTT. Its translation: CASSYSEGLFF.

This clonotype was counted at least ten times. This chain connects TRBV20-1 to TRBJ2-1; no definite D call. This CDR3 has 16 amino acids. Trimming left V 0 bases short and J 0 bases short, with 12 bases between. Looked up from germline, CDR1 is DFQATT and CDR2 is SNEGSKA (reference sequence). The CDR3: CSARDPPQSSYNEQFF. The CDR3 nucleotides read TGCAGTGCTAGAGATCCCCCTCAGAGCTCCTACAATGAGCAGTTCTTC.

This clonotype showed up just a few times. V and J are TRBV7-3 and TRBJ2-3; TRBD1 is a possible D gene (6 bases). The CDR3 contains 15 residues. Germline V gene lookup returns CDR1 SGHTA and CDR2 FQGTGA. Trimming cost V 5 bases and J 4 bases, with 16 bases left between them. The CDR3, as DNA: TGTGCCAGCAGCCACCTACAGGGTGACCCAGATACGCAGTATTTT. Encoded protein: CASSHLQGDPDTQYF.

This clonotype was counted at least ten times. The junction differs from germline at one of its ends, possibly a read error. This chain links TRBV5-1 with TRBJ2-3; D is perhaps TRBD1 (6 bases). In germline, CDR1 is SGHRS, CDR2 YFSETQ. The CDR3 spans 16 residues. In nucleotides, the CDR3 is TGCGCCAGCAGCCCCAGTCGGACAGAAAGCATAGATACGCAGTATTTT. Translation gives CASSPSRTESIDTQYF.

In its sample, this clonotype was seen many times. The rearrangement uses TRBV5-1 and TRBJ2-1; 12 nucleotides agree with TRBD2. The ends lost 0 bases at V and 0 bases at J; junction bases unmatched: 7. CDR1 and CDR2 from the germline V gene are SGHRS and YFSETQ. This CDR3 spans 19 amino acids. Written as DNA, the CDR3 is TGCGCCAGCAGCTTGGTAGGGCCTAGCGGGAGGGGCTCCTACAATGAGCAGTTCTTC. The encoded protein is CASSLVGPSGRGSYNEQFF.

This clonotype has ten or more counts. CDR3 region: CASSPSLAGGPKTQYF. The CDR3 nucleotides are TGTGCCAGCAGCCCCTCACTAGCGGGAGGGCCCAAGACCCAGTACTTC. This chain links TRBV7-8 with TRBJ2-5; 13 nucleotides match TRBD2. The trim removed 5 bases at V and 6 bases at J, leaving 9 bases unmatched. Germline assignment: CDR1 SGHVS and CDR2 FQNEAQ. This CDR3 spans 16 amino acids.

This sequence joins TRBV4-2 and TRBJ2-4, with TRBD2 as a possible D gene (5 bases). Looked up from germline, CDR1 is LGHNA and CDR2 is YNFKEQ. The V end lost 0 bases, the J end lost 9 bases, and 12 bases lay between the germline ends. This CDR3 has 14 amino acids. The CDR3 is CASSQDSEVAIQYF. The CDR3 region has the DNA TGTGCCAGCAGCCAAGATAGCGAGGTAGCCATTCAGTACTTC.

This clonotype appeared many times. The V and J genes are TRBV5-1 and TRBJ2-3, with TRBD2 as a possible D gene (6 bases). Trimming cost V 6 bases and J 0 bases, with 11 bases left between them. The CDR3 consists of 14 residues. The V gene's germline CDR1 is SGHRS and CDR2 YFSETQ. CDR3 amino acids: CASTLSGSTDTQYF. The CDR3 nucleotides are TGCGCCAGCACCCTTAGCGGAAGCACAGATACGCAGTATTTT.

The chain uses TRBV3-1 and TRBJ2-3; 8 nucleotides match TRBD2. Germline-derived CDR1 and CDR2 are LGHDT and YNNKEL (reference sequence). The length of the CDR3 is 16 residues. With 1 base clipped from V and 5 bases from J, the junction kept 8 bases outside the gene matches. CDR3 coding DNA: TGTGCCAGCAGCCAAGCGAGCGGGAGAATCATAGATACGCAGTATTTT. It encodes CASSQASGRIIDTQYF.

This clonotype was recorded a few times. The chain combines TRBV11-1 with TRBJ2-7, with a tentative D call TRBD2 (7 bases). CDR3 length equals 18 residues. Between the trimmed V and J ends, which lost 5 bases and 3 bases, there was a span of 26 bases. Germline CDR1 and CDR2: SGHAT and FQDESV (reference sequence). As DNA, the CDR3 is TGTGCCAGCAGCCACCTCCCGGGACATTCGGGGGACTACTACGAGCAGTACTTC. Its protein is CASSHLPGHSGDYYEQYF.

There are a few counts of this clonotype. The chain uses TRBV7-9 and TRBJ1-2; 8 bases align to TRBD1. The CDR3 has 15 amino acids. CDR1 SEHNR and CDR2 FQNEAQ come from the germline V gene (reference sequence). V shed 5 bases, J shed 3 bases, and the junction held 8 bases outside the gene matches. CDR3 loop: CASSQGAAGDYGYTF. Written as DNA, the CDR3 is TGTGCCAGCAGCCAGGGGGCAGCGGGGGACTATGGCTACACCTTC. Supplemented by reference TRBV7-9 and TRBJ1-2, the full variable domain reads DTGVSQNPRHKITKRGQNVTFRCDPISEHNRLYWYRQTLGQGPEFLTYFQNEAQLEKSRLLSDRFSAERPKGSFSTLEIQRTEQGDSAMYLCASSQGAAGDYGYTFGSGTRLTVV.

This clonotype was counted many times. V usage is TRBV7-9 and J usage is TRBJ2-2; no clear D. V was pared by 8 bases and J by 1 base, with 5 bases between. The CDR3 is made up of 12 amino acids. Germline V gene sequence: CDR1 SEHNR, CDR2 FQNEAQ (reference sequence). Here the CDR3 DNA reads TGTGCCAGCCGTGGGAACACCGGGGAGCTGTTTTTT. Its protein is CASRGNTGELFF.

This clonotype was counted at least ten times. This sequence joins TRBV15 and TRBJ2-3; no clear D. This CDR3 is built from 13 residues. The V gene's germline CDR1 is LNHNV and CDR2 YYDKDF (reference sequence). V dropped 3 bases and J dropped 0 bases, with 4 bases sitting between them. The CDR3: CATSRTSTDTQYF. The CDR3 nucleotides are TGTGCCACCAGCAGGACGAGCACAGATACGCAGTATTTT. Looking up the rest from reference TRBV15 and TRBJ2-3 gives the full variable domain: DAMVIQNPRYQVTQFGKPVTLSCSQTLNHNVMYWYQQKSSQAPKLLFHYYDKDFNNEADTPDNFQSRRPNTSFCFLDIRSPGLGDTAMYLCATSRTSTDTQYFGPGTRLTVL.

The gene calls are TRBV25-1 and TRBJ2-5; TRBD2 might be the D (6 bases). This CDR3 is 13 amino acids long. With 7 bases removed from V and 5 bases from J, the gap between germline ends came to 14 bases. Germline V gene sequence: CDR1 MGHDK, CDR2 SYGVNS. CDR3 nucleotide sequence: TGTGCCAGCACCCTCGGAGGGCCGGAGACCCAGTACTTC. Translation gives CASTLGGPETQYF.